The entry that follows covers one T cell receptor beta chain sequence. Which antigen it targets is not known. The instrument given in TCRdb is NextSeq 550. The Human TCR Profiling Kit (MiLaboratory) was used to make UMI-labeled 5' RACE TRB cDNA libraries. The full amount of extracted RNA was used for cDNA synthesis, and the full amount of resulting cDNA was used for PCR amplification. Libraries were prepared in parallel with an identical number of PCR cycles. In the paper's pipeline: With a minimum of two reads required per UMI, MIGEC and MiXCR pulled out about 50,000 +/- 9,200 unique UMI-labeled TRB cDNA molecules from each library. An average of approximately 40,000 +/- 10,000 functional in-frame TRB CDR3 nucleotide clonotypes without stop codons was found per library. After each sample was downsampled to 5000 UMI-labeled TRB molecules, VDJtools was used to calculate diversity metrics such as normalized Shannon-Wiener and Chao1. Clonotype-size-weighted physicochemical properties of the central five CDR3 residues (interaction energy, strength, volume and Kidera factor 4) were computed in VDJtools. With the reads reprocessed by TCRdb, a single entry stands for each CDR3 protein sequence and no DNA is reported. Here the V and J calls rest on TCRdb's processing, not on the authors' analysis. The sample's records list approximately 52,000 distinct CDR3 sequences. The ten largest clones capture approximately 16% of the sample.

Each CD8+ T cell subset was flow-sorted in triplicate, with fewer than 350,000 cells per subset placed directly into RLT lysis buffer. Using standard density gradient centrifugation, peripheral blood mononuclear cells were isolated from buffy coats. Total RNA was extracted from sorted cells using an RNeasy Mini Kit. The data belong to a study of CXCR3-negative and CXCR3-positive naive CD8 T cells (dated by TCRdb to the late 2010s). With respect to the entire study: In total, 110 million to 150 million TRB reads were obtained, corresponding to roughly 1.5 +/- 0.3 million reads per library. Diversity and physicochemical repertoire analyses covered under twelve donors pooled from two independent experiments. Naive subsets from 5 or 6 donors and memory cells from 3 donors were included in the TRBV-TRBJ cluster analysis.

Paper-wide results and their limitations: Both naive subsets had comparably high repertoire diversity, while memory CD8+ T cells had much lower repertoire diversity. Freshly isolated PBMCs were used for most assays because CXCR3 expression partially decreased after cryopreservation. Because surface CD5, which is linked to self-reactivity in mice, was comparable between the naive subsets, TCR interaction strength was also inferred from the physicochemical properties of TRB CDR3s. Similar TRBV-TRBJ usage was shown by naive CXCR3-negative and CXCR3-positive cells from the same donor, whereas distinct patterns were shown by memory cells.

The sequence was obtained from a human donor in good health. Some clones in this sample may be carry-over from other donors' samples. Material: memory CD8+ T cells from blood. The cell subset or site label on this specimen signifies: conventional CD8+ memory T cells (TMEM), sorted as controls.

CDR3 reads: CASSLGRGGRYEQYF. This sequence uses TRBV5-4 and TRBJ2-7; absent DNA, TCRdb's TRBD2 call cannot be checked. Inclusive of the bounding cysteine and phenylalanine, the CDR3 is 15 residues long. The protein alone is recorded here. CDR1 and CDR2, per the germline V gene (reference sequence), are SGHNT and YYREEE. The full variable domain, completed from the reference TRBV5-4 and TRBJ2-7 proteins outside the CDR3, reads ETGVTQSPTHLIKTRGQQVTLRCSSQSGHNTVSWYQQALGQGPQFIFQYYREEENGRGNFPPRFSGLQFPNYSSELNVNALELDDSALYLCASSLGRGGRYEQYFGPGTRLTVT.